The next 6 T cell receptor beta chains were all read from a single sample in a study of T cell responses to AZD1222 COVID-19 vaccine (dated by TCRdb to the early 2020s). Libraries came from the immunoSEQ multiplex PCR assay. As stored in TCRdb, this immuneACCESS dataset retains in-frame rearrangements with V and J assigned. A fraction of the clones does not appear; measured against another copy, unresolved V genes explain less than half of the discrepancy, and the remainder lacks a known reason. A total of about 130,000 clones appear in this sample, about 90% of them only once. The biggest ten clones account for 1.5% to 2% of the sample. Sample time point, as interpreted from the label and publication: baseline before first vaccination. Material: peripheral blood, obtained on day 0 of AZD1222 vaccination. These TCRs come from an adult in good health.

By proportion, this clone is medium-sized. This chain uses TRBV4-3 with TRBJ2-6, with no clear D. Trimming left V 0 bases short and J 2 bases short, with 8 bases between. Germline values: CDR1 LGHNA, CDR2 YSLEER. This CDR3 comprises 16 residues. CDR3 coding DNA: TGCGCCAGCAGCCAAGATCCGGGTACTGGGGCCAACGTCCTGACTTTC. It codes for CASSQDPGTGANVLTF.

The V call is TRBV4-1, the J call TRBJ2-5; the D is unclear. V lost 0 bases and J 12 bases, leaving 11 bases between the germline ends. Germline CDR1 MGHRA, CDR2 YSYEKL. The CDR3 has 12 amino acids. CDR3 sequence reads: CASSQDKAWEYF. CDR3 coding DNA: TGCGCCAGCAGCCAAGATAAGGCTTGGGAGTACTTC.

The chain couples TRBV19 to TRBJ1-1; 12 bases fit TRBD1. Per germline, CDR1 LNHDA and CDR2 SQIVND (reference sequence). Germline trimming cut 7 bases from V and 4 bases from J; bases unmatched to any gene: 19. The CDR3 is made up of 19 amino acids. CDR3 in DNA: TGTGCCAGTACAACCGGGACAGGGGGCGTCGGGAGATTGGTCACTGAAGCTTTCTTT. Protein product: CASTTGTGGVGRLVTEAFF. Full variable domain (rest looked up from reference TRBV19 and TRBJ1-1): DGGITQSPKYLFRKEGQNVTLSCEQNLNHDAMYWYRQDPGQGLRLIYYSQIVNDFQKGDIAEGYSVSREKKESFPLTVTSAQKNPTAFYLCASTTGTGGVGRLVTEAFFGQGTRLTVV.

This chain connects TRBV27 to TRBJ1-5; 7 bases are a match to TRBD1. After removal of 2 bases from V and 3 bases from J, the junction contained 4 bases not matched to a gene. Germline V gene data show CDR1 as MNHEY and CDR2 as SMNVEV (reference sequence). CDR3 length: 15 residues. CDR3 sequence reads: CASSLGKGANQPQHF. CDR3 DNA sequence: TGTGCCAGCAGTTTAGGGAAGGGGGCCAATCAGCCCCAGCATTTT.

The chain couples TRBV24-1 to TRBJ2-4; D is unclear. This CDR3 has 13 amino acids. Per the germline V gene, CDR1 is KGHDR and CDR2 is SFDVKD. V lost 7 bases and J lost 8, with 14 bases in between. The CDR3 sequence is CATSNSEVDIQYF. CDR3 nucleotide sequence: TGTGCCACCAGCAACAGTGAAGTCGACATTCAGTACTTC.

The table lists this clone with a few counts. CDR3 DNA sequence: TGTGCTAGTGGTTTGGGATCCCGCGGGCCCCAGCATTTT. Translated, it gives CASGLGSRGPQHF. The chain joins TRBV12-5 to TRBJ1-5, with D unclear. Trimming shortened V by 1 base and J by 9 bases, and 10 bases separated the two germline ends. This CDR3 region has 13 residues. Germline CDR1 reads LGHNT; CDR2 reads FRNRAP.